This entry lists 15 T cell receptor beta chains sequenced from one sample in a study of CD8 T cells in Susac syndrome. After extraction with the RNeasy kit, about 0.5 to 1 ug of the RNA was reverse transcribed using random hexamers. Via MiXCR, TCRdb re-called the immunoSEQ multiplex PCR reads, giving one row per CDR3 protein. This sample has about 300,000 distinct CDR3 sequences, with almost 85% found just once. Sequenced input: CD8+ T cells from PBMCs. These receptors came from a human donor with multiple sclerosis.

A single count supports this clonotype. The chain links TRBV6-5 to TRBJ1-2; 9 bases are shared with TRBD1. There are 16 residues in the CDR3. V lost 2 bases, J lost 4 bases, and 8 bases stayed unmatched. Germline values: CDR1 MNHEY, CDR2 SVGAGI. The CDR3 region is CASSYAARDRAYGYTF. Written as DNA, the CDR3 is TGTGCCAGCAGTTACGCCGCTCGGGACAGGGCCTATGGCTACACCTTC.

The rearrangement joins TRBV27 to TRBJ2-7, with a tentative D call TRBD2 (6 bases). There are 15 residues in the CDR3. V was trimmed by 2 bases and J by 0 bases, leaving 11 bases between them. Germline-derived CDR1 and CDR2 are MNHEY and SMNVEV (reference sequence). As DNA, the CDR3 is TGTGCCAGCAGTTTAGGGTCCGGGGGCTCCTACGAGCAGTACTTC. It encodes CASSLGSGGSYEQYF.

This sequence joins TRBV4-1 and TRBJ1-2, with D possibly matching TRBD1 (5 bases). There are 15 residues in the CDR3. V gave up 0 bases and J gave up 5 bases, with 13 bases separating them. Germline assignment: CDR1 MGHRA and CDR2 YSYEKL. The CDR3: CASSQDIETAYGYTF. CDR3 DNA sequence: TGCGCCAGCAGCCAAGATATAGAGACAGCGTATGGCTACACCTTC.

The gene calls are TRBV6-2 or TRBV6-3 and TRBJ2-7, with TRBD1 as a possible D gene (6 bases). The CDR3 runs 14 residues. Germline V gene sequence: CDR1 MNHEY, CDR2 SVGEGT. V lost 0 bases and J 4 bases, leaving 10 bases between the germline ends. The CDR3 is CASSYSTGQYEQYF. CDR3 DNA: TGTGCCAGCAGTTACTCGACCGGACAGTACGAGCAGTACTTC.

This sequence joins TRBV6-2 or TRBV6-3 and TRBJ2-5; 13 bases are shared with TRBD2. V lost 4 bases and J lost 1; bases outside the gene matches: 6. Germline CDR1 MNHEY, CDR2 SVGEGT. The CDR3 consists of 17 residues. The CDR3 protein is CASSLAGTSGTQETQYF. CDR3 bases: TGTGCCAGCAGTTTGGCCGGGACTAGCGGGACCCAAGAGACCCAGTACTTC.

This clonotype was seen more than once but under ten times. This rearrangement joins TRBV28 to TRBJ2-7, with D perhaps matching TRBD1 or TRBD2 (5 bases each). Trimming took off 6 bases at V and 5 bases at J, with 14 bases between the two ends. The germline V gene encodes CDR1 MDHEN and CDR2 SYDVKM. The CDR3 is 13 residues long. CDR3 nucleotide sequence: TGTGCCAGCAGCGACGGGGCTGCGGACGAGCAGTACTTC. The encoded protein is CASSDGAADEQYF.

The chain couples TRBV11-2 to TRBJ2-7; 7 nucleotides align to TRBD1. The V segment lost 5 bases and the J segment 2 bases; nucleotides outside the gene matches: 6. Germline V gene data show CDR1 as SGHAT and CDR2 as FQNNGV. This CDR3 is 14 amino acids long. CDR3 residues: CASSRAGTAYEQYF. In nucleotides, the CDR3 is TGTGCCAGCAGCCGCGCCGGGACAGCCTACGAGCAGTACTTC.

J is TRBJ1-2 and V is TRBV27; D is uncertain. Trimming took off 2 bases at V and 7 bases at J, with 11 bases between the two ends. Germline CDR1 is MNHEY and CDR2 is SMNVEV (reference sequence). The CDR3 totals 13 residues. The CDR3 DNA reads TGTGCCAGCAGTTTAGGAGGGAGATCTGGCTACACCTTC. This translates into CASSLGGRSGYTF.

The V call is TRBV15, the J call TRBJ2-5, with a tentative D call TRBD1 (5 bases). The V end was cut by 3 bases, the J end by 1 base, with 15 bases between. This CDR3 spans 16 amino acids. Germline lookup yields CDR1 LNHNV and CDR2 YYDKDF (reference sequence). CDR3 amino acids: CATSRDTGDGQETQYF. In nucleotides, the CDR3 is TGTGCCACCAGCAGGGACACAGGAGACGGCCAAGAGACCCAGTACTTC.

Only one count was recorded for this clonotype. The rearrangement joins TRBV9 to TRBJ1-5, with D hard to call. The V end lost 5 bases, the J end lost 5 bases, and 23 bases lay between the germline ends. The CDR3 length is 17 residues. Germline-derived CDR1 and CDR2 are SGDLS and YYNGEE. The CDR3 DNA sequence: TGTGCCAGCAGATGGGGAAGGAGGGAAGTAGTTTATCAGCCCCAGCATTTT. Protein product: CASRWGRREVVYQPQHF.

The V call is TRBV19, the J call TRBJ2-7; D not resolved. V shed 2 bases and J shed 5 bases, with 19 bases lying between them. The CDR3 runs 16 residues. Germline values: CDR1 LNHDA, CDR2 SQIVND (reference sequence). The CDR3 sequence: CASSITTTRTPHEQYF. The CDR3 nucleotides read TGTGCCAGTAGTATAACAACGACGAGAACTCCCCACGAGCAGTACTTC. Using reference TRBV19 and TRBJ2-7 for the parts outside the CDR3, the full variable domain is DGGITQSPKYLFRKEGQNVTLSCEQNLNHDAMYWYRQDPGQGLRLIYYSQIVNDFQKGDIAEGYSVSREKKESFPLTVTSAQKNPTAFYLCASSITTTRTPHEQYFGPGTRLTVT.

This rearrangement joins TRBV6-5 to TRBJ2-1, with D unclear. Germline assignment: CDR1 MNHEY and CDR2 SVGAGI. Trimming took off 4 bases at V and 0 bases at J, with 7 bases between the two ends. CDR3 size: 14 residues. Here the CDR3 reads CASSSGYSYNEQFF. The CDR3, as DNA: TGTGCCAGCAGTTCCGGGTACTCCTACAATGAGCAGTTCTTC.

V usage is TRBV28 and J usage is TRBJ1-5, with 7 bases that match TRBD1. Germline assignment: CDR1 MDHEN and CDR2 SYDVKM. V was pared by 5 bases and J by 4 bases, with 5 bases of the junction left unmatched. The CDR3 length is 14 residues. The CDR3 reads CASSPEQGNQPQHF. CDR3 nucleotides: TGTGCCAGCAGTCCCGAACAGGGGAATCAGCCCCAGCATTTT.

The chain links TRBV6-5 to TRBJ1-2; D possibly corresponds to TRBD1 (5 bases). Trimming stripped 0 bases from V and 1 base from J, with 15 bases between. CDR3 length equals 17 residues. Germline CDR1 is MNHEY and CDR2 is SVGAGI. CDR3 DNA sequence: TGTGCCAGCAGTTACTCGGCCAGGGCTTCGTATAACTATGGCTACACCTTC. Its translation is CASSYSARASYNYGYTF.

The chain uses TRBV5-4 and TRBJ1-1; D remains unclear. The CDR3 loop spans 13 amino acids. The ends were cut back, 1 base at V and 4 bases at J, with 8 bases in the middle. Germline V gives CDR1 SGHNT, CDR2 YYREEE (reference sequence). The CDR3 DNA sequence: TGTGCCAGCAGCTTGAGTTTTTCCACTGAAGCTTTCTTT. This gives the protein CASSLSFSTEAFF.